This T cell receptor beta chain came from a study of T cells after yellow fever vaccination. About the study: For low cell numbers, libraries were made with SMART-Seq v4 Ultra Low Input. Study conclusions and caveats: Clonotypes found in both CD4 and CD8 compartments made up a small share. Subsequent to the booster, the majority of primary-vaccination clones reappeared (96% CD4, approximately 90% CD8).

In its sample, this clonotype was seen a few times. Its antigen is unidentified. The CDR3 covers 17 residues. The ends lost 4 bases at V and 2 bases at J; junction bases unmatched: 8. TCRdb reprocessed the 5' RACE reads with MiXCR, giving one entry per CDR3 protein. Among 250,000 to 300,000 distinct CDR3 sequences listed, under 15% were seen once. The rearrangement joins TRBV12-3 or TRBV12-4 to TRBJ2-1; 10 nucleotides line up with TRBD2. This clonotype was sampled from a young man who received the YFV17D yellow fever vaccine. The sample was CD4+ T cells sorted from PBMCs, taken 45 days after the yellow fever booster vaccination. CDR3 loop: CASSSRVAGGPYNEQFF. The DNA of the CDR3 is TGTGCCAGCAGTTCCCGTGTAGCGGGAGGACCCTACAATGAGCAGTTCTTC.